This T cell receptor (beta chain) was captured in a study of cytotoxic CD8 clonotypes in ibrutinib-treated CLL. Whole-study context: Overall, 24 responses were partial and 2 complete; following median roughly 62 months, around 15 patients stayed remitted and about 12 progressed. An average of around 250,000 productive templates and some 100,000 productive rearrangements was obtained per sample. Study-level results: Baseline clonality, higher than in age-matched healthy donors, tracked circulating CD8+ T-cell counts.

Measured with immunoSEQ multiplex PCR; TCRdb has only the in-frame clones, and not every one. The table has 50,000 to 70,000 clones, nearly 55% seen once; the top ten hold roughly a quarter. This clone was found a few times. The antigen is undetermined. The V gene's germline CDR1 is SGHVS and CDR2 FQNEAQ. The CDR3 covers 15 residues. With 6 bases removed from V and 0 bases from J, the gap between germline ends came to 11 bases. This rearrangement joins TRBV7-8 to TRBJ1-4; no definite D call. The origin of this receptor is a human donor with chronic lymphocytic leukemia. The sample here was PBMCs, taken at disease progression, from a patient treated with ibrutinib. This CDR3 is CASSSDSATNEKLFF. Here the CDR3 DNA reads TGTGCCAGCAGTTCAGACTCAGCAACTAATGAAAAACTGTTTTTT.